This T cell receptor beta chain was documented in a study of CD8+CD57+ T cells in acquired aplastic anemia. About the study: Sorted cells (CD4+ and CD8+) yielded DNA amounts that averaged approximately 2.9 ug.

Individuals selected for sequencing had exhibited CD8+CD57+ cell expansion on flow cytometry. As to this clonotype: Antigen unknown.

CDR3 and TCR beta VDJ profiling relied on genomic DNA as the template. MiXCR, run by TCRdb on the reads, gives a single entry per CDR3 protein. The repertoire holds about 150,000 distinct CDR3 sequences, roughly 49% seen once, with more than 10% in the top ten. Study-level findings and limits: Patients showed no significant difference from controls in CD8+ Simpson's diversity.

Sequencing input: sorted CD4+, CD8+, or CD8+CD57+ T cells (not recorded which) from PBMCs. The clonotype originates from a human donor with aplastic anemia.

The CDR3 DNA reads TGCAGTGCTAGAGATCGGGAAGGACTAGCGGGAGTGGATTTTGCAGATACGCAGTATTTT. It yields the protein CSARDREGLAGVDFADTQYF. The rearrangement links TRBV20-1 to TRBJ2-3; 13 nucleotides line up with TRBD2. CDR3 size: 20 residues. Trimming took 0 bases from V and 4 from J; bases not matched to a gene: 16. CDR1 and CDR2 from the germline V gene are DFQATT and SNEGSKA (reference sequence).